This TCR beta chain was documented in a study of blood T cells in healthy people across ages. Primed by a sample-barcoded 5' primer and a J-beta primer mix, a second PCR proceeded for 7 to 11 cycles. Each CDR3 protein gets one entry after TCRdb re-called the 5' RACE reads with MiXCR. The repertoire holds roughly 1.5 million distinct CDR3 sequences, with 35% to 45% as singletons. Donors ranged from about 6 to 90 years old and were healthy Caucasians in Russia. There are 15 residues in the CDR3. The ends were cut back, 2 bases at V and 6 bases at J, with 14 bases in the middle. CDR1 is SGHTA and CDR2 is FQGNSA in the germline V gene.

The sample was blood. The rearrangement uses TRBV7-2 and TRBJ2-1; perhaps TRBD2 as D (6 bases). This clonotype was obtained from a woman under 30 in good health. CDR3 DNA: TGTGCCAGCAGCTTACGGACTACCTCCGGCAATGAGCAGTTCTTC. This translates into CASSLRTTSGNEQFF.